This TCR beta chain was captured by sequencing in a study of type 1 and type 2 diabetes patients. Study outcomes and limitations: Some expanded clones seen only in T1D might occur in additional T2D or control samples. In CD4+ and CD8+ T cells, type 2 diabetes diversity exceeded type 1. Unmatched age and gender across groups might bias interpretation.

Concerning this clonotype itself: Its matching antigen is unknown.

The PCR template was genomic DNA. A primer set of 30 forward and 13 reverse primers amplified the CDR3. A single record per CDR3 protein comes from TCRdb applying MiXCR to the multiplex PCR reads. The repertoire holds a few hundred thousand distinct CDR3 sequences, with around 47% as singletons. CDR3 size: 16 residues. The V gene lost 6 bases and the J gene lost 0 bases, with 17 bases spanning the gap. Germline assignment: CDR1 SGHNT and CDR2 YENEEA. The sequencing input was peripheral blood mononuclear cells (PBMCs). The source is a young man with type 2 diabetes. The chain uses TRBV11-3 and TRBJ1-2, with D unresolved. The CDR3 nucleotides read TGTGCCAGCAGTGACTTACAGTTTCAACCTAACTATGGCTACACCTTC. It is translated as CASSDLQFQPNYGYTF.